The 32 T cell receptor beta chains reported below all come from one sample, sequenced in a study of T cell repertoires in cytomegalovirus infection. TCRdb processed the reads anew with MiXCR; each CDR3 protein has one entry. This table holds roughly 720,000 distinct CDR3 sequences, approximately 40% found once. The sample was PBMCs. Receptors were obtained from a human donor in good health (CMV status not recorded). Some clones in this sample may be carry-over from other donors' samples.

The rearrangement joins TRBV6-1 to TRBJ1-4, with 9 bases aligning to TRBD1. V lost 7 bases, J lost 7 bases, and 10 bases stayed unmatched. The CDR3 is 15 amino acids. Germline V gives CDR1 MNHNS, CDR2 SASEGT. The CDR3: CASTPWTGEGEKLFF. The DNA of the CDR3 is TGTGCCAGCACCCCCTGGACAGGGGAAGGTGAAAAACTGTTTTTT.

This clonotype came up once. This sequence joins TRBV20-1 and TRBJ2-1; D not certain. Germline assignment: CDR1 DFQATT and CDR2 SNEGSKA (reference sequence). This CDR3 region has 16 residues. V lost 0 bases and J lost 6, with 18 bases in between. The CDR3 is CSARDNPGQAPNEQFF. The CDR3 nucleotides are TGCAGTGCTAGAGATAATCCGGGCCAGGCCCCCAATGAGCAGTTCTTC.

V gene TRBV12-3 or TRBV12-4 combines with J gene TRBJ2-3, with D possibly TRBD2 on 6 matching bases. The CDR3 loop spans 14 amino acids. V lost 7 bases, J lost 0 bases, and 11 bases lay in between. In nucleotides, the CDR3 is TGTGCCAGCACCGTCAGCGGGAGCACAGATACGCAGTATTTT. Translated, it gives CASTVSGSTDTQYF.

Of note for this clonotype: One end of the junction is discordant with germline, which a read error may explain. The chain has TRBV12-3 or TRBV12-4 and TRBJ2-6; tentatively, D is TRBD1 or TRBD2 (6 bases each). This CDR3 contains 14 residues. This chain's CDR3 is CASSPQWGANVVTF. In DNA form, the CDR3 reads TGTGCCAGCAGTCCCCAGTGGGGGGCCAACGTCGTGACTTTC.

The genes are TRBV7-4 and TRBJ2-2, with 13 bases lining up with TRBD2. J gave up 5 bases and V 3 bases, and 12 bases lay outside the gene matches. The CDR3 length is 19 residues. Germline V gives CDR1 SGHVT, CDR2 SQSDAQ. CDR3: CASSLRTSGGHRWTGELFF. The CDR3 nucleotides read TGTGCCAGCAGCTTGCGGACTAGCGGGGGCCATCGGTGGACCGGGGAGCTGTTTTTT.

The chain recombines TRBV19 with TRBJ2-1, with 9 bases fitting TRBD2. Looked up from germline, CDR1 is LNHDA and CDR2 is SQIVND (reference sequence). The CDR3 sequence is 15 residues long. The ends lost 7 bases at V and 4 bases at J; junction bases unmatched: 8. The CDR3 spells CASKALAGDYNEQFF. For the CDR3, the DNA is TGTGCCAGTAAAGCCTTAGCGGGGGATTACAATGAGCAGTTCTTC.

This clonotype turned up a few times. CDR3 in amino acids: CASSPPARNTEAFF. CDR3 in DNA: TGTGCCAGCAGCCCCCCGGCCAGGAACACTGAAGCTTTCTTT. The gene calls are TRBV7-4 and TRBJ1-1; no clear D. Trimming left V 5 bases short and J 1 base short, with 11 bases between. CDR1 is SGHVT, CDR2 SQSDAQ, per germline. This CDR3 region has 14 residues.

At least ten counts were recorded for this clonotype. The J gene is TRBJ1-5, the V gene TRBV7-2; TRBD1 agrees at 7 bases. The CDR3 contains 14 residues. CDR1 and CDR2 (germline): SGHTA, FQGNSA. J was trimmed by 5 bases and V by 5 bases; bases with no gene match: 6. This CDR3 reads CASSPRTGDQPQHF. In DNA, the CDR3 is TGTGCCAGCAGCCCCCGGACAGGCGATCAGCCCCAGCATTTT.

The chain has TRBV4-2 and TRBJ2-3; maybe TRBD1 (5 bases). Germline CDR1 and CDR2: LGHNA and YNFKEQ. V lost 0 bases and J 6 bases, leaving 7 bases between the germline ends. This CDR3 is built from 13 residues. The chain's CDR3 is CASSQDRGDTQYF. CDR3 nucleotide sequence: TGTGCCAGCAGCCAAGATAGGGGTGATACGCAGTATTTT.

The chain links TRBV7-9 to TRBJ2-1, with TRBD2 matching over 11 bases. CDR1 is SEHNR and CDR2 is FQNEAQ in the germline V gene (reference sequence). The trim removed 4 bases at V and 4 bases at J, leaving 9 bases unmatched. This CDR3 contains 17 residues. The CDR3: CASSSSLTSGNYNEQFF. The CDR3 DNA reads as TGTGCCAGCAGCTCTTCTTTGACTAGCGGGAATTACAATGAGCAGTTCTTC.

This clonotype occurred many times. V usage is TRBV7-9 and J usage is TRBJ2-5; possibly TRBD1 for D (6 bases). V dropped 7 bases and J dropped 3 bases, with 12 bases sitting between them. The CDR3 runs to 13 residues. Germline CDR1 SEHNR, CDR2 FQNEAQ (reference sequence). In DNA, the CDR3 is TGTGCCAGCATCCCCAGGACAGAAGAGACCCAGTACTTC. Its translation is CASIPRTEETQYF.

CDR3 DNA: TGCGCCAGCAGCCGAGGACTCGGCGCTGAAGCTTTCTTT. Translation: CASSRGLGAEAFF. The chain combines TRBV4-1 with TRBJ1-1; D remains unclear. Germline V lookup: CDR1 MGHRA, CDR2 YSYEKL. The V gene lost 4 bases and the J gene lost 6 bases, with 12 bases spanning the gap. CDR3 length equals 13 residues.

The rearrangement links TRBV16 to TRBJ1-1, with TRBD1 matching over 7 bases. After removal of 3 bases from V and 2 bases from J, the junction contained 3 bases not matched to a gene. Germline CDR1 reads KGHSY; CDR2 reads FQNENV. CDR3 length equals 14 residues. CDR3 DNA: TGTGCCAGCAGCCAGTCAGGGGGAAACACTGAAGCTTTCTTT. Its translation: CASSQSGGNTEAFF.

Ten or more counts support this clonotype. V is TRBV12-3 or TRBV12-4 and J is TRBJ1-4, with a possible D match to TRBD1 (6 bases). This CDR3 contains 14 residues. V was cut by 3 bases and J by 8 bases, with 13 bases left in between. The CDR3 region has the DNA TGTGCCAGCAGTTTCGCCGGGACAAGGGAAAAACTGTTTTTT. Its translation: CASSFAGTREKLFF.

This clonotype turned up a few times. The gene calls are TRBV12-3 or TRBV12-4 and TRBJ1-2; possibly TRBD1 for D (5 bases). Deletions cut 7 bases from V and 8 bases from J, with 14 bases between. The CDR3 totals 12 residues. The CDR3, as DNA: TGTGCCAGCACCGGGGGTCCTCTGGGCTACACCTTC. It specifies CASTGGPLGYTF.

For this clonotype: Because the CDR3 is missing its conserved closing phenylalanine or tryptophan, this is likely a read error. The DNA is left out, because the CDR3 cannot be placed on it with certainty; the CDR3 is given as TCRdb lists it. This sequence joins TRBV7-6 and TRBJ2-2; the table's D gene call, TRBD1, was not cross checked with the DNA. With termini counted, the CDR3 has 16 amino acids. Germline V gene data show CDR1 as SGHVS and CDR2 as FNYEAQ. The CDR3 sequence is CASSLVGGSTTGELSS.

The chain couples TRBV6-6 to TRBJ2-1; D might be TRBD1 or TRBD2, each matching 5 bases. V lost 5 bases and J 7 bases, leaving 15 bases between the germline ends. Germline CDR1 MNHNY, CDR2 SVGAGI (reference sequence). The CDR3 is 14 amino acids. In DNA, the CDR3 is TGTGCCAGCAGTCCTCAAGGGACCATAAATGAGCAGTTCTTC. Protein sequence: CASSPQGTINEQFF.

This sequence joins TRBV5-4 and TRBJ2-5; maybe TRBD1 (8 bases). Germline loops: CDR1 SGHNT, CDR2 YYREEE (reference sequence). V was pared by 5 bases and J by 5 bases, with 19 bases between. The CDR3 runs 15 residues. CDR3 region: CASRKDREGWETQYF. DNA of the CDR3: TGTGCCAGCAGGAAGGACAGGGAGGGATGGGAGACCCAGTACTTC.

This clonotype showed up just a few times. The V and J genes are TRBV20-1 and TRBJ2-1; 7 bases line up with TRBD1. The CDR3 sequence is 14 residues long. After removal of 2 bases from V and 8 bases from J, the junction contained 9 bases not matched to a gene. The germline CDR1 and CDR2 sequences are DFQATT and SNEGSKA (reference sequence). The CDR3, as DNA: TGCAGTGCTAGAACACGAGGGGGCGGGTATGAGCAGTTCTTC. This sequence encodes CSARTRGGGYEQFF.

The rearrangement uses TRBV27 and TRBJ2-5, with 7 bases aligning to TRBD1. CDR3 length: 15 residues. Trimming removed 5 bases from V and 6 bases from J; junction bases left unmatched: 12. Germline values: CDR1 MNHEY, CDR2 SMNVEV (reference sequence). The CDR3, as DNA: TGTGCCAGCAGTCCGACGGACAGGCAAGCTAAGACCCAGTACTTC. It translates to CASSPTDRQAKTQYF.

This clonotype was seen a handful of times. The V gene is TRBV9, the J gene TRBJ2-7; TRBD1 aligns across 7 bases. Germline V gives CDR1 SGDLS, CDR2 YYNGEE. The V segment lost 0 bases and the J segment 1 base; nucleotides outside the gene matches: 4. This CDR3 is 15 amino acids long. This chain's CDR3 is CASSVGAGGSYEQYF. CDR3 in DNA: TGTGCCAGCAGCGTAGGGGCAGGGGGTTCCTACGAGCAGTACTTC.

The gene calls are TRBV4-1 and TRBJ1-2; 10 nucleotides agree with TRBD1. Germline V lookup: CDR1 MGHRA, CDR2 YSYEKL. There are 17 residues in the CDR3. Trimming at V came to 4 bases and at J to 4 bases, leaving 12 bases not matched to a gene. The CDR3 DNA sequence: TGCGCCAGCAGCCGTAACCCGGGACAGGGGCTAGTCTATGGCTACACCTTC. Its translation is CASSRNPGQGLVYGYTF.

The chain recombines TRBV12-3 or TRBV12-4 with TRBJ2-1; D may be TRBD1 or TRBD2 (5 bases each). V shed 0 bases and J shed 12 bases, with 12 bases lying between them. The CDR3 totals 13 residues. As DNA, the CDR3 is TGTGCCAGCAGTTTAGCGCGAGGGGTCGGGCAGTTCTTC. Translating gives CASSLARGVGQFF.

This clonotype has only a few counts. This CDR3 is CSVGGTGEGNEQFF. The DNA for the CDR3 is TGCAGCGTTGGGGGGACAGGGGAGGGCAATGAGCAGTTCTTC. J is TRBJ2-1 and V is TRBV29-1; 10 nucleotides agree with TRBD1. This CDR3 is 14 amino acids long. The V segment lost 4 bases and the J segment 6 bases; nucleotides outside the gene matches: 6. Looked up from germline, CDR1 is SQVTM and CDR2 is ANQGSEA.

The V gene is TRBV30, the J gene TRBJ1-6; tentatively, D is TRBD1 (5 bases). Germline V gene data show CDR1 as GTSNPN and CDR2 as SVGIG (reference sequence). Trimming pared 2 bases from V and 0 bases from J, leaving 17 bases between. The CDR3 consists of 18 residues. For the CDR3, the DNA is TGTGCCTGGAGTTCTGAAGGGGTCTCAAGCTCCTATAATTCACCCCTCCACTTT. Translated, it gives CAWSSEGVSSSYNSPLHF.

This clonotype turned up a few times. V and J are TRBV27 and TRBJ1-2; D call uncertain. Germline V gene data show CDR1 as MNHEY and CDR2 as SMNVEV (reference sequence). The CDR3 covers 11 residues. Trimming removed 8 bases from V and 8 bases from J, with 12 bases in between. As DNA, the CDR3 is TGTGCCAGCGGTGACACTGACGGCTACACCTTC. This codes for CASGDTDGYTF.

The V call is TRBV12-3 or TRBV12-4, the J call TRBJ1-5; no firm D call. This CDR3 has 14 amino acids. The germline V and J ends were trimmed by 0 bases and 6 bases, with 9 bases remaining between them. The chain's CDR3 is CASSLAGWVQPQHF. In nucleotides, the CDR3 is TGTGCCAGCAGTTTAGCTGGGTGGGTTCAGCCCCAGCATTTT.

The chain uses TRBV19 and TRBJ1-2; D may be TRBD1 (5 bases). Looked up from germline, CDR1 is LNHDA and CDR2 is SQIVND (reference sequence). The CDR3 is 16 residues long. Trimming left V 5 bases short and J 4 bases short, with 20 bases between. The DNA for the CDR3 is TGTGCCAGTAGTCTCACCCCCTCCGGGACTCGCTATGGCTACACCTTC. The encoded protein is CASSLTPSGTRYGYTF.

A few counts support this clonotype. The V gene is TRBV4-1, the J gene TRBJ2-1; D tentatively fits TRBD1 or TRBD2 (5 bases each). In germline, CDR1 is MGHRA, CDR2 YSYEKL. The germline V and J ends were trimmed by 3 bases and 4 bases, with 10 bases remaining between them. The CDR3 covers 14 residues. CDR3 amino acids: CASSQMGPYNEQFF. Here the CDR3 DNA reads TGCGCCAGCAGCCAGATGGGACCTTACAATGAGCAGTTCTTC.

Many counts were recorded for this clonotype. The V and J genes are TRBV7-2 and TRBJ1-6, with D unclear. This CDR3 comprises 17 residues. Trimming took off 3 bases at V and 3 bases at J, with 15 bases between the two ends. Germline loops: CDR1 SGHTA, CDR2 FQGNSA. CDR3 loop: CASSLVGVGNYNSPLHF. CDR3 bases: TGTGCCAGCAGCTTGGTCGGGGTGGGGAACTATAATTCACCCCTCCACTTT.

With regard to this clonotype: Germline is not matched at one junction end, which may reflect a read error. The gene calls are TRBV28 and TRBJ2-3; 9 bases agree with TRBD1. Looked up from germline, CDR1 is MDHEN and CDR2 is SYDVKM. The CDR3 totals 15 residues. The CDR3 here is CASSPRTGAPDTKYF. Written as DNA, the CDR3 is TGTGCCAGCAGCCCGAGGACAGGGGCCCCAGATACGAAGTATTTT.

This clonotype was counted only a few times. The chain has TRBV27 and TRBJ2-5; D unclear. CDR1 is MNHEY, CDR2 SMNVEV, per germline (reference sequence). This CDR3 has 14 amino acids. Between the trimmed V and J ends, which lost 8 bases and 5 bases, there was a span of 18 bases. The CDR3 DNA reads TGTGCCAGCGGACCCCCCTTGGTCGGGGAGACCCAGTACTTC. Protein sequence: CASGPPLVGETQYF.